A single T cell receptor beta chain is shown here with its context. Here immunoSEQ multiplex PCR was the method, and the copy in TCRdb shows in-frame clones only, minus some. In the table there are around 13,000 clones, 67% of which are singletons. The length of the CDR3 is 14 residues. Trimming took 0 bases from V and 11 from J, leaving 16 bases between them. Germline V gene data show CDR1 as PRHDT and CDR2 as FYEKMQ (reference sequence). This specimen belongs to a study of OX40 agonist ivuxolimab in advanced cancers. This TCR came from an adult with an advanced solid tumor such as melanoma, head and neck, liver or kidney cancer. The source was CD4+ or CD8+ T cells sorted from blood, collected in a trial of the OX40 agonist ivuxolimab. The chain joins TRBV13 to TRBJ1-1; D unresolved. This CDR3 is CASSLGSALMEAFF. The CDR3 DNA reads TGTGCCAGCAGCTTAGGATCCGCTTTAATGGAGGCTTTCTTT.